Listed here is a single T cell receptor beta chain. No antigen is known for it. The data were taken from a study of T cell responses to AZD1222 COVID-19 vaccine. Study results and caveats: Reportedly, nearly half the spike-specific TCRs target unmutated variant regions.

Using immunoSEQ multiplex PCR, the repertoire was profiled, and TCRdb retains in-frame clones only, with some absent. The sample lists about 49,000 clones, around four fifths occurring once. This CDR3 spans 14 amino acids. V lost 4 bases and J 3 bases, leaving 10 bases between the germline ends. Per germline, CDR1 SGHRS and CDR2 YFSETQ. Sample: peripheral blood, taken on day 0 of MenACWY control vaccination. The clonotype was recovered from an adult in good health. V is TRBV5-1 and J is TRBJ1-4; TRBD1 is a possible D gene (6 bases). CDR3 sequence (DNA): TGCGCCAGCAGCCCCGGGACACCTAATGAAAAACTGTTTTTT. It encodes CASSPGTPNEKLFF.